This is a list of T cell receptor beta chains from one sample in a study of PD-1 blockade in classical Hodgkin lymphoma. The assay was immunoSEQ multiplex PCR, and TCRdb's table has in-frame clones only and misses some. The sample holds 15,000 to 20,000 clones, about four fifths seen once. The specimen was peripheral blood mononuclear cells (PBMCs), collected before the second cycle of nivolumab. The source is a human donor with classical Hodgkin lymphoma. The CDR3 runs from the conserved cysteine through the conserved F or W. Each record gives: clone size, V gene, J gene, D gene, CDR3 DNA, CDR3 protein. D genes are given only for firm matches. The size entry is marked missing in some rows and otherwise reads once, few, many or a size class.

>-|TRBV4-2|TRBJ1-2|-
TGTGCCAGCAGCCAAGTCCAGGGAGGCTATGGCTACACCTTC
CASSQVQGGYGYTF
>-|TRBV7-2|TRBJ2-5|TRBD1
TGTGCCAGCAGCCGACAGGGTCAAGAGACCCAGTACTTC
CASSRQGQETQYF
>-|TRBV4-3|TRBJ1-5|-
TGCGCCAGCAGCCAAGACAGGCAGGGCAATCAGCCCCAGCATTTT
CASSQDRQGNQPQHF
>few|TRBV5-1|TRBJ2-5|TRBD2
TGCGCCAGCAGCTTGGCTAGCGGGGGGGCCGAAGAGACCCAGTACTTC
CASSLASGGAEETQYF
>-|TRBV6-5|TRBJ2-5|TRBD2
TGTGCCAGCAGAACCGGGACTAGCGTTCGGGAGACCCAGTACTTC
CASRTGTSVRETQYF
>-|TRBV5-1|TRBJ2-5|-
TGCGCCAGCAGCTTGATTTCGGACCCAAAGCAAGAGACCCAGTACTTC
CASSLISDPKQETQYF
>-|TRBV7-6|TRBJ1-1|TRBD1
TGTGCCAGCAGATCTGGACAGGGGGCCGAGGAAGCTTTCTTT
CASRSGQGAEEAFF
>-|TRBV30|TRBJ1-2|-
TGTGCCTGGAGTGTACAAGGGACGGGGACCGGCTATACCTTC
CAWSVQGTGTGYTF
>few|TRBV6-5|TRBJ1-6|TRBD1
TGTGCCAGCAGTCCGGGACAGGGGTTTTGGTCACCCCTCCACTTT
CASSPGQGFWSPLHF
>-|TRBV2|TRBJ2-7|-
TGTGCCAGCAGGGACTTCGCTGGACAACCCTACGAGCAGTACTTC
CASRDFAGQPYEQYF
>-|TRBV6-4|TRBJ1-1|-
TGTGCCAGCAGTGAGGATGACGGGGTGGACACTGAAGCTTTCTTT
CASSEDDGVDTEAFF
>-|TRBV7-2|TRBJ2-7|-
TGTGCCAGCAGCTCCGGAGCCGGCCCCTACGAGCAGTACTTC
CASSSGAGPYEQYF
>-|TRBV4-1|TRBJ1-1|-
TGCGCCAGCAGCCAAGGGGGGAAGAACACTGAAGCTTTCTTT
CASSQGGKNTEAFF
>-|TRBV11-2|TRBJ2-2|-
TGTGCCAGCAGCACCCCGGGACAGAACACCGGGGAGCTGTTTTTT
CASSTPGQNTGELFF
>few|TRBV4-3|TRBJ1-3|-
TGCGCCAGCAGCCTGTATCGGGACGGCTCTGGAAACACCATATATTTT
CASSLYRDGSGNTIYF